This passage covers 16 T cell receptor beta chains from one sample sequenced in a study of CD8+CD57+ T cells in acquired aplastic anemia. Genomic DNA acted as the template from which TCR beta VDJ combination and CDR3 sequence profiling were carried out. A single record per CDR3 protein comes from TCRdb applying MiXCR to the reads. The table records some 280,000 distinct CDR3 sequences, 45% to 70% of them present only once. The sample was sorted CD4+, CD8+, or CD8+CD57+ T cells (not recorded which) from PBMCs. All receptors derive from a human donor with severe aplastic anemia or a healthy control (not recorded which).

The chain uses TRBV12-3 or TRBV12-4 and TRBJ2-5; TRBD2 agrees at 12 bases. The CDR3 length is 16 residues. V trimming: 7 bases; J trimming: 4 bases; junction bases outside the gene matches: 10. The CDR3 loop is CASTSRLAGEGETQYF. CDR3 nucleotide sequence: TGTGCCAGCACCTCTCGACTAGCGGGGGAAGGAGAGACCCAGTACTTC.

This clonotype was observed many times. The chain uses TRBV7-8 and TRBJ2-1, with D possibly TRBD1 on 7 matching bases. The CDR3 length is 16 residues. The V gene lost 2 bases and the J gene lost 2 bases, with 13 bases spanning the gap. Per germline, CDR1 SGHVS and CDR2 FQNEAQ. CDR3 nucleotides: TGTGCCAGCAGCTTAAGCGGCGGGACAGCCTACAATGAGCAGTTCTTC. This codes for CASSLSGGTAYNEQFF.

Only a few counts were recorded for this clonotype. V gene TRBV5-1 combines with J gene TRBJ2-7; D remains unclear. The CDR3 contains 12 residues. Germline CDR1 SGHRS, CDR2 YFSETQ. Trimming pared 4 bases from V and 5 bases from J, leaving 10 bases between. CDR3 in amino acids: CASSPTSDEQYF. In nucleotides, the CDR3 is TGCGCCAGCAGCCCCACATCGGACGAGCAGTACTTC. The variable domain in full, completed from reference TRBV5-1 and TRBJ2-7, reads KAGVTQTPRYLIKTRGQQVTLSCSPISGHRSVSWYQQTPGQGLQFLFEYFSETQRNKGNFPGRFSGRQFSNSRSEMNVSTLELGDSALYLCASSPTSDEQYFGPGTRLTVT.

At least ten counts were recorded for this clonotype. The V gene is TRBV15, the J gene TRBJ1-3; D unclear. CDR1 LNHNV and CDR2 YYDKDF come from the germline V gene (reference sequence). The CDR3 is 15 amino acids. V lost 0 bases and J 1 base, leaving 7 bases between the germline ends. The DNA of the CDR3 is TGTGCCACCAGCAGAGATGGAGATTCTGGAAACACCATATATTTT. Protein: CATSRDGDSGNTIYF.

This chain connects TRBV7-9 to TRBJ2-3, with D perhaps matching TRBD2 (7 bases). V was cut by 9 bases and J by 5 bases, with 24 bases left in between. Per germline, CDR1 SEHNR and CDR2 FQNEAQ (reference sequence). This CDR3 has 16 residues. This CDR3 is CASEGRGAYVEDTQYF. CDR3 in DNA: TGTGCCAGTGAAGGGAGGGGGGCCTATGTGGAAGATACGCAGTATTTT.

The chain is built from TRBV27 and TRBJ1-6; D remains ambiguous. Germline CDR1 MNHEY, CDR2 SMNVEV (reference sequence). This CDR3 comprises 16 residues. V was cut by 5 bases and J by 6 bases, with 17 bases left in between. CDR3 protein: CASSRYGVGGNSPLHF. The CDR3 coding sequence is TGTGCCAGCAGTCGTTACGGAGTGGGAGGTAATTCACCCCTCCACTTT.

This clonotype was seen ten or more times. The genes are TRBV6-5 and TRBJ1-6; possible D gene TRBD1, 6 bases. The CDR3 consists of 18 residues. Germline CDR1 reads MNHEY; CDR2 reads SVGAGI. Trimming left V 0 bases short and J 7 bases short, with 19 bases between. The CDR3 DNA sequence: TGTGCCAGCAGTTACTCGATTCCCTCGGCAGGGGCGAATTCACCCCTCCACTTT. This encodes CASSYSIPSAGANSPLHF.

This clonotype has at least ten counts. V and J are TRBV6-1 and TRBJ1-5; 9 bases map to TRBD1. The germline V gene has CDR1 MNHNS and CDR2 SASEGT. The length of the CDR3 is 15 residues. Germline trimming cut 6 bases from V and 2 bases from J; bases unmatched to any gene: 5. The CDR3 DNA follows: TGTGCCAGCAGCAGGACAGGGGACGGCAATCAGCCCCAGCATTTT. Its protein is CASSRTGDGNQPQHF.

This clonotype came up once. DNA of the CDR3: TGCAGTGCTAGAGCCGGGCACGAGACCCAGTACTTC. The encoded protein is CSARAGHETQYF. The chain uses TRBV20-1 and TRBJ2-5; no definite D call. V gave up 1 base and J gave up 5 bases, with 8 bases separating them. This CDR3 spans 12 amino acids. Germline CDR1 DFQATT, CDR2 SNEGSKA (reference sequence).

This sequence joins TRBV7-9 and TRBJ2-3, with D perhaps TRBD1 (5 bases). CDR1 and CDR2 from the germline V gene are SEHNR and FQNEAQ (reference sequence). V was pared by 5 bases and J by 6 bases, with 9 bases between. This CDR3 region has 12 residues. CDR3 bases: TGTGCCAGCAGCCCAGGGTTTGATACGCAGTATTTT. This encodes CASSPGFDTQYF.

This chain uses TRBV20-1 with TRBJ1-3; maybe TRBD1 (5 bases). V lost 1 base and J 0 bases, leaving 13 bases between the germline ends. The germline CDR1 and CDR2 sequences are DFQATT and SNEGSKA (reference sequence). The CDR3 is 16 residues long. CDR3 bases: TGCAGTGCTAGAGCGAGGGGAGGGAACTCTGGAAACACCATATATTTT. It encodes CSARARGGNSGNTIYF.

V is TRBV4-2 and J is TRBJ2-3, with 11 bases that match TRBD2. CDR1 LGHNA and CDR2 YNFKEQ come from the germline V gene. J was trimmed by 1 base and V by 3 bases; bases with no gene match: 3. The CDR3 runs to 16 residues. CDR3 region: CASSQELAGGTDTQYF. CDR3 DNA sequence: TGTGCCAGCAGCCAGGAACTAGCGGGGGGCACAGATACGCAGTATTTT.

Of note for this clonotype: Just one base apart from a much larger clone, this may be a read error. This chain links TRBV7-9 with TRBJ2-1; 9 nucleotides match TRBD2. The CDR3 is made up of 12 amino acids. Per germline, CDR1 SEHNR and CDR2 FQNEAQ (reference sequence). DNA of the CDR3: TGTGCCAGCAGCACCGAGCGGGAGGAGCGGTTCTTC. Translation gives CASSTEREERFF.

The V and J genes are TRBV9 and TRBJ2-5; TRBD2 agrees at 11 bases. CDR3 size: 17 residues. The V gene's germline CDR1 is SGDLS and CDR2 YYNGEE. Trimming took 3 bases from V and 3 from J; bases not matched to a gene: 10. The CDR3 loop is CASSAPTSGEPEETQYF. The CDR3 DNA reads TGTGCCAGCAGCGCCCCGACTAGCGGGGAACCTGAAGAGACCCAGTACTTC.

The rearrangement links TRBV5-1 to TRBJ2-7; D is unclear. The V gene lost 3 bases and the J gene lost 0 bases, with 7 bases spanning the gap. This CDR3 spans 13 amino acids. Germline V gene lookup returns CDR1 SGHRS and CDR2 YFSETQ. The CDR3 DNA follows: TGCGCCAGCAGCTCGACCCACTCCTACGAGCAGTACTTC. This encodes CASSSTHSYEQYF.

This clonotype was observed a single time. The genes are TRBV10-3 and TRBJ2-1; D remains unclear. CDR1 is ENHRY and CDR2 is SYGVKD in the germline V gene. The CDR3 covers 12 residues. V lost 0 bases, J lost 7 bases, and 4 bases lay in between. As DNA, the CDR3 is TGTGCCATCAGTGAGTCTCGGAATGAGCAGTTCTTC. As protein: CAISESRNEQFF.